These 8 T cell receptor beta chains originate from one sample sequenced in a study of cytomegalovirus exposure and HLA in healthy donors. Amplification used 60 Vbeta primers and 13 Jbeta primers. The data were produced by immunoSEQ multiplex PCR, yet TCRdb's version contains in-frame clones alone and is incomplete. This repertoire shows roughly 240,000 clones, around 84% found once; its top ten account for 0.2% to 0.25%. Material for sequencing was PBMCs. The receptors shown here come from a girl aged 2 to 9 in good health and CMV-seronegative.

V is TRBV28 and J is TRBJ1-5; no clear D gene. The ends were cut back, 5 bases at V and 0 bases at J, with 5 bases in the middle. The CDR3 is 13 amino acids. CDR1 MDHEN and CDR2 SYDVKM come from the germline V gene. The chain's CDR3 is CASSRDSNQPQHF. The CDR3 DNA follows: TGTGCCAGCAGTAGAGATAGCAATCAGCCCCAGCATTTT.

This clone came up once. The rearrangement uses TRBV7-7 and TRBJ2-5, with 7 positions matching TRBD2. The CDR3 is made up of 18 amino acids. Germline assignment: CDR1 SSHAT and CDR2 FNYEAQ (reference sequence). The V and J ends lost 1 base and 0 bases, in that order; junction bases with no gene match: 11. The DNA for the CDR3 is TGTGCCAGCAGCTTAGGGTGGTACGGGGGGTTGAACCAAGAGACCCAGTACTTC. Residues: CASSLGWYGGLNQETQYF.

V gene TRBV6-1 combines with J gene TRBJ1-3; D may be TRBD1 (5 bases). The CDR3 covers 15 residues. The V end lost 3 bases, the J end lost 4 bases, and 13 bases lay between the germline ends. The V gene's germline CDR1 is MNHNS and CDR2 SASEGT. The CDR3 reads CASSENRLWGNTIYF. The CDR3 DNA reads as TGTGCCAGCAGTGAGAACAGGCTTTGGGGAAACACCATATATTTT.

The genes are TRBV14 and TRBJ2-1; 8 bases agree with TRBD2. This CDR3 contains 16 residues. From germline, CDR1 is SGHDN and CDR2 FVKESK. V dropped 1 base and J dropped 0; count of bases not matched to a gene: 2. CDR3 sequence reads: CASSQAGGSSYNEQFF. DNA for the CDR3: TGTGCCAGCAGCCAAGCGGGAGGGAGCTCCTACAATGAGCAGTTCTTC.

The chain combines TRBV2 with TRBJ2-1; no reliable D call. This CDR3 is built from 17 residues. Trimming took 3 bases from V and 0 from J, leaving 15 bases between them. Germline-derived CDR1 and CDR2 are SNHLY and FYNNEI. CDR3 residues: CASSDPRAVPSYNEQFF. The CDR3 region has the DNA TGTGCCAGCAGTGACCCCCGTGCGGTGCCCTCCTACAATGAGCAGTTCTTC.

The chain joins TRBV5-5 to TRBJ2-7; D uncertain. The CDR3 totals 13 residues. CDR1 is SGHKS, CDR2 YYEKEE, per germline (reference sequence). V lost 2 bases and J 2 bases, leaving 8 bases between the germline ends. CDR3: CASSLNSPYEQYF. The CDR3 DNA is TGTGCCAGCAGCTTAAACAGTCCCTACGAGCAGTACTTC. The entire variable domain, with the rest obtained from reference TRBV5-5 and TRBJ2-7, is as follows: DAGVTQSPTHLIKTRGQQVTLRCSPISGHKSVSWYQQVLGQGPQFIFQYYEKEERGRGNFPDRFSARQFPNYSSELNVNALLLGDSALYLCASSLNSPYEQYFGPGTRLTVT.

CDR3 protein: CASSARAGVLNTGELFF. CDR3 DNA sequence: TGTGCCAGCAGCGCCCGAGCGGGAGTTCTGAACACCGGGGAGCTGTTTTTT. The gene calls are TRBV9 and TRBJ2-2; 8 nucleotides line up with TRBD2. The germline V gene has CDR1 SGDLS and CDR2 YYNGEE. V was clipped by 3 bases and J by 1 base; unmatched bases: 8. This CDR3 is 17 amino acids long. Complete variable domain (other parts from reference TRBV9 and TRBJ2-2): DSGVTQTPKHLITATGQRVTLRCSPRSGDLSVYWYQQSLDQGLQFLIQYYNGEERAKGNILERFSAQQFPDLHSELNLSSLELGDSALYFCASSARAGVLNTGELFFGEGSRLTVL.

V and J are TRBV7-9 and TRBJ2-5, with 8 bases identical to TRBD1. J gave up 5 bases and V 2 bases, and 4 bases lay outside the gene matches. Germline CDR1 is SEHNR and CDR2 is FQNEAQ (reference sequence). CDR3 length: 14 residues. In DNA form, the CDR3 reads TGTGCCAGCAGCTTACCAGGGGGCGGCGAGACCCAGTACTTC. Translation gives CASSLPGGGETQYF.